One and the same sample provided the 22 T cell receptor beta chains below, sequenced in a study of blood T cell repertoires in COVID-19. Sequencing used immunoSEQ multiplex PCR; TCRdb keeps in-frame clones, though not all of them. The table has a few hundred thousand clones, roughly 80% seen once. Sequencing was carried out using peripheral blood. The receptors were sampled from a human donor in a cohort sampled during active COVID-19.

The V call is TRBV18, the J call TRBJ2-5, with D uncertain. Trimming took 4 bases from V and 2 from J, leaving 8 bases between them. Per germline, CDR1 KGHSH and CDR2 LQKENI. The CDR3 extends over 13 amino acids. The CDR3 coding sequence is TGTGCCAGCTCACTTTCACTACAAGAGACCCAGTACTTC. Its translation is CASSLSLQETQYF.

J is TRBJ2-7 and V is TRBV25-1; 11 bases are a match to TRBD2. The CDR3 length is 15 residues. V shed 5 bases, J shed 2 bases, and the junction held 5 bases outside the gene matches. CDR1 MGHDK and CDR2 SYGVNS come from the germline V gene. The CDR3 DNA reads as TGTGCCAGCAGTACATCTAGCGGGAGGACCTACGAGCAGTACTTC. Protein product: CASSTSSGRTYEQYF.

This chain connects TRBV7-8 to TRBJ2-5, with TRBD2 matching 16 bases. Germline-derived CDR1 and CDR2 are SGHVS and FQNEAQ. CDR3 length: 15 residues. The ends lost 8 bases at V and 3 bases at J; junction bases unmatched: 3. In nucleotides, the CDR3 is TGTGCCAGCCTGGGACTAGCGGGGGGGGAAGAGACCCAGTACTTC. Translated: CASLGLAGGEETQYF. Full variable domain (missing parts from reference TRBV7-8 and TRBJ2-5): GAGVSQSPRYKVAKRGQDVALRCDPISGHVSLFWYQQALGQGPEFLTYFQNEAQLDKSGLPSDRFFAERPEGSVSTLKIQRTQQEDSAVYLCASLGLAGGEETQYFGPGTRLLVL.

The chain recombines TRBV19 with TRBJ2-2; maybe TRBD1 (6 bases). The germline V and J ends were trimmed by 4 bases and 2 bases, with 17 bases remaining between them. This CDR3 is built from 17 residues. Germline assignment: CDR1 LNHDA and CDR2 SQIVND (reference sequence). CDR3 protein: CASSKGTKRANTGELFF. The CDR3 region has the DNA TGTGCCAGTAGTAAAGGGACAAAAAGGGCCAACACCGGGGAGCTGTTTTTT.

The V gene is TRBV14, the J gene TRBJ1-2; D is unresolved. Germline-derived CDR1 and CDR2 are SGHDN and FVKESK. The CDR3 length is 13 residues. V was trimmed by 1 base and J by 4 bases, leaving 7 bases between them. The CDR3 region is CASSQGYIYGYTF. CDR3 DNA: TGTGCCAGCAGCCAAGGGTACATCTATGGCTACACCTTC.

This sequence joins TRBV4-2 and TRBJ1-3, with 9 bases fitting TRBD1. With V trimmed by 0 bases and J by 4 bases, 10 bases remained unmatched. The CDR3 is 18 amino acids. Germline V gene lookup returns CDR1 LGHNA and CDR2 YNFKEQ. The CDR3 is CASSQDSGQGWWGNTIYF. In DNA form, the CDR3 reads TGTGCCAGCAGCCAAGATTCAGGACAGGGGTGGTGGGGAAACACCATATATTTT.

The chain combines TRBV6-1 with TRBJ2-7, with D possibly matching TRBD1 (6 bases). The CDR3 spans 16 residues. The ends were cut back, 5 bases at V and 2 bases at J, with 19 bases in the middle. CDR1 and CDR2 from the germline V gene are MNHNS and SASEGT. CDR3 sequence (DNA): TGTGCCAGCAGTAAAGGGTTCTTGGGACAAACCTACGAGCAGTACTTC. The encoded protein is CASSKGFLGQTYEQYF.

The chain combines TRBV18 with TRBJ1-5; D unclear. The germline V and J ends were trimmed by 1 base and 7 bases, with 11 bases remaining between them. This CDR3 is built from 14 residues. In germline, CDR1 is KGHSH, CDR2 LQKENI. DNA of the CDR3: TGTGCCAGCTCACCACTGGCGGATGGACAGCCCCAGCATTTT. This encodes CASSPLADGQPQHF.

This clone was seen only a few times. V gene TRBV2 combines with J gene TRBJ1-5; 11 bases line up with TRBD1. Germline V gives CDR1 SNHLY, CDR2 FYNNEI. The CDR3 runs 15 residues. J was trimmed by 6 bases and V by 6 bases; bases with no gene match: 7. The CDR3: CASRGGQGGSQPQHF. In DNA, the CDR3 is TGTGCCAGCAGGGGGGGACAGGGGGGCAGTCAGCCCCAGCATTTT.

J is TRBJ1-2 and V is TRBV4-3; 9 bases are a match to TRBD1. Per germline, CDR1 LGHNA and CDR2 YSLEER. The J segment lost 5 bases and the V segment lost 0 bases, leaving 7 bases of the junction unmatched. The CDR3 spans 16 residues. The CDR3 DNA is TGCGCCAGCAGCCAAGAGGTGGGACAGGGAGTTTATGGCTACACCTTC. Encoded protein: CASSQEVGQGVYGYTF.

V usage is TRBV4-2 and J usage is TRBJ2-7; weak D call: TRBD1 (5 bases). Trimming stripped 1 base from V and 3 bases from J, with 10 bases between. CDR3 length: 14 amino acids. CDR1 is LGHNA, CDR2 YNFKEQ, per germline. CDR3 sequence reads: CASSQGRQNYEQYF. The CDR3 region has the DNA TGTGCCAGCAGCCAAGGACGACAGAACTACGAGCAGTACTTC.

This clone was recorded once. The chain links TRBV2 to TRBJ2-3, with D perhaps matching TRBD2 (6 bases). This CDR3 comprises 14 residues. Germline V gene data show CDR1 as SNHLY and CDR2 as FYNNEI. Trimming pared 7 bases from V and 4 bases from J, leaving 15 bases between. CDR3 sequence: CASTVTGASDTQYF. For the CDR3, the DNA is TGTGCCAGCACCGTGACGGGAGCTTCAGATACGCAGTATTTT.

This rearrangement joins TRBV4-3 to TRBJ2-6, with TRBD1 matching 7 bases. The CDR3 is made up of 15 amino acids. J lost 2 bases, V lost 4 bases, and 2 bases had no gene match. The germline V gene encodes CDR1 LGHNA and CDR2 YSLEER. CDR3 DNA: TGCGCCAGCAGCCCCGGACAGGCTGGGGCCAACGTCCTGACTTTC. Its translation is CASSPGQAGANVLTF.

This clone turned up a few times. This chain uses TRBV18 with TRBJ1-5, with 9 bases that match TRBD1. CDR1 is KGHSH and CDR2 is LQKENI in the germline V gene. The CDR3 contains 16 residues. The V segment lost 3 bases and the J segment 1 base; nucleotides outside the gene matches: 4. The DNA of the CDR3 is TGTGCCAGCTCACCTTCGGGACAGGGAAGCAATCAGCCCCAGCATTTT. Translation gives CASSPSGQGSNQPQHF.

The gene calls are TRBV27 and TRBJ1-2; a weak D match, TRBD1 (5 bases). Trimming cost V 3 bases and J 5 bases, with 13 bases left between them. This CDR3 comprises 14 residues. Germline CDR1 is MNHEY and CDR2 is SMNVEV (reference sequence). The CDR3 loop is CASSLVGGSYGYTF. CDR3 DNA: TGTGCCAGCAGTTTGGTCGGGGGGTCGTATGGCTACACCTTC.

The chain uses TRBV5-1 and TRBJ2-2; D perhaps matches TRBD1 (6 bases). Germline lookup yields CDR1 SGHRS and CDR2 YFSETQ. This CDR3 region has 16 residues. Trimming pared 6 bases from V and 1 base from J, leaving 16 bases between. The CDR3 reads CASKYDTGLNTGELFF. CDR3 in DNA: TGCGCCAGCAAATACGACACAGGGCTGAACACCGGGGAGCTGTTTTTT.

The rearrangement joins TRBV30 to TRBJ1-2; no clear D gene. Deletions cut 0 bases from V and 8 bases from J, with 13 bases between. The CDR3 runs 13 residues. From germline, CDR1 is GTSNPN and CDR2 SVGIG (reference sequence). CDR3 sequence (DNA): TGTGCCTGGAGTGTACACGGGAGGGCCGGCTACACCTTC. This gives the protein CAWSVHGRAGYTF.

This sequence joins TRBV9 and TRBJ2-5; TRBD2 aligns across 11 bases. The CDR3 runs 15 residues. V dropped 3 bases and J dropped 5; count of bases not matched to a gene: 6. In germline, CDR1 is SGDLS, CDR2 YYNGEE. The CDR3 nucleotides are TGTGCCAGCAGCGCCTTAGCGGGAGGGCCGGAGACCCAGTACTTC. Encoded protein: CASSALAGGPETQYF.

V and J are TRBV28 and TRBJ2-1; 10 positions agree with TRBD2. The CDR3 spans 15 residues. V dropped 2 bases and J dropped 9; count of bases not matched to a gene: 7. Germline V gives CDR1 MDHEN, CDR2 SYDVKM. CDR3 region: CASSLVLAGAFEQFF. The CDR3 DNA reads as TGTGCCAGCAGTTTAGTTCTAGCGGGAGCTTTTGAGCAGTTCTTC.

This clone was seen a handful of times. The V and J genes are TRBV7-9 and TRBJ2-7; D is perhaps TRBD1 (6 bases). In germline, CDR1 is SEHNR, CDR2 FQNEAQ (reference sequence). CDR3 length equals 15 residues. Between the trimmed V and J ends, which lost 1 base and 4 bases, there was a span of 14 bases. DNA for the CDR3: TGTGCCAGCAGCTTAGTTCAGGGGAATTCGTACGAGCAGTACTTC. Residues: CASSLVQGNSYEQYF. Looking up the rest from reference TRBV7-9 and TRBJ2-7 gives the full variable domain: DTGVSQNPRHKITKRGQNVTFRCDPISEHNRLYWYRQTLGQGPEFLTYFQNEAQLEKSRLLSDRFSAERPKGSFSTLEIQRTEQGDSAMYLCASSLVQGNSYEQYFGPGTRLTVT.

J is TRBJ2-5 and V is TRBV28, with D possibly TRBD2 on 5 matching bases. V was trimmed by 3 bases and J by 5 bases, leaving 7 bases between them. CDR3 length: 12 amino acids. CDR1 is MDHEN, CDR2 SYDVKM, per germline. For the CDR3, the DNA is TGTGCCAGCAGTTTGAGGGTCGAGACCCAGTACTTC. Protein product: CASSLRVETQYF.

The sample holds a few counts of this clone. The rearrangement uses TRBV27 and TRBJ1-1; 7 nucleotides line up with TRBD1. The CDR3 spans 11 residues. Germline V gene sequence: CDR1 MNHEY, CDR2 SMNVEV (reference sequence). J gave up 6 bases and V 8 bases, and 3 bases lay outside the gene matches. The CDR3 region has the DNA TGTGCCAGCGGCAGGGGGGCTGAAGCTTTCTTT. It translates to CASGRGAEAFF.